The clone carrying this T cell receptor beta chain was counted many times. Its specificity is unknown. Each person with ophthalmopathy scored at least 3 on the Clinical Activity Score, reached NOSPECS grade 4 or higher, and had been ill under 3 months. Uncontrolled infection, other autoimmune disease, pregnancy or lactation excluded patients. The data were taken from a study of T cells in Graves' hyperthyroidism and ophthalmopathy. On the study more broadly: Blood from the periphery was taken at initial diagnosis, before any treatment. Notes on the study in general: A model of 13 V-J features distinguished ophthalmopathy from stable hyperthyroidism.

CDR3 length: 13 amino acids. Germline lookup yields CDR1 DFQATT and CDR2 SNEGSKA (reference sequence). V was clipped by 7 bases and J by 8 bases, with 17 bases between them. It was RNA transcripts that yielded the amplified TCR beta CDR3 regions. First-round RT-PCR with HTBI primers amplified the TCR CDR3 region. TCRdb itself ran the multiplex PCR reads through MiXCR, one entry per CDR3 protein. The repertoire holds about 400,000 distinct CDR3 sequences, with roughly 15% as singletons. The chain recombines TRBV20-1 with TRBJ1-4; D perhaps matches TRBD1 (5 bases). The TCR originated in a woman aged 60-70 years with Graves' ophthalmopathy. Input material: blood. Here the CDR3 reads CSGNGGVNEKLFF. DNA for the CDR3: TGCAGTGGTAATGGAGGGGTGAACGAAAAACTGTTTTTT.